This T cell receptor (beta chain) was obtained from a study of T cells and copy number aberrations in small-cell lung cancer. Patients with resected limited-stage small-cell lung cancer, operated 2008 to 2020. Adjacent normal lung was taken at least 2 cm from tumor. The CDR3 is 14 residues long. Study conclusions and caveats: Sequencing artifacts are a known risk, since all specimens were formalin-fixed paraffin-embedded. Tumors showed lower T-cell density, richness and clonality than adjacent lung, though density did not differ significantly.

TCRdb's table, derived via immunoSEQ multiplex PCR, lists solely in-frame clones and lacks some. The sample records 6,000 to 7,500 clones, roughly 80% being singletons. As for this clone: Its target is not known.

V gene TRBV21-1 combines with J gene TRBJ1-1. TRBV21-1 is a listed pseudogene. The specimen was normal tissue next to the tumor. This receptor was taken from a woman aged 50 to 60 with small cell lung cancer. The CDR3 loop reads CASIRRRLNTEAFF. The CDR3 region has the DNA TGTGCCAGCATAAGAAGACGGTTGAACACTGAAGCTTTCTTT.